This T cell receptor beta chain originates from a study of cytomegalovirus exposure and HLA in healthy donors. Overall study context: Roughly 80% of more than 300 genotyped donors fell in the Caucasian-associated ancestry cluster. Notes on the study in general: Accurate HLA-A and HLA-B prediction from TCR beta sequences was reported for most subjects. A later analysis reportedly found that, within productive TCRs, an Asian-associated ancestry cluster had fewer N-insertions than the mean observed across the approximately 670 donors.

The PCR contained 60 Vbeta and 13 Jbeta primers. Using immunoSEQ multiplex PCR, the repertoire was profiled, and TCRdb retains in-frame clones only, with some absent. The data contain approximately 100,000 clones, 50% to 75% of them singletons. This clone was counted only a few times. The antigen remains undetermined. These donors, healthy bone marrow donors, were studied. The clonotype originates from a man aged 30-40 years in good health and CMV-seronegative. Sequencing was done on a sample of PBMCs.

CDR3 DNA: TGTGCCATCAGTGGAGGCAGGGGAATTGTGGCTTTCTTT. This codes for CAISGGRGIVAFF. The chain uses TRBV10-3 and TRBJ1-1; TRBD1 is a possible D gene (6 bases). Per the germline V gene, CDR1 is ENHRY and CDR2 is SYGVKD. Trimming took 4 bases from V and 11 from J, leaving 17 bases between them. CDR3 size: 13 residues.